A selection of T cell receptor beta chains follows, all from one sample in a study of CD8 T cells in Susac syndrome. TCRdb used MiXCR to reprocess the immunoSEQ multiplex PCR reads, holding one entry per CDR3 protein. The data contain approximately 120,000 distinct CDR3 sequences, 93% of them singletons. The specimen was CD8+ T cells from PBMCs. Source of these receptors: a human donor with multiple sclerosis. Each CDR3 is given with its conserved first and last residue. D genes are given only for firm matches.

D | J | V | CDR3 | DNA
NA | TRBJ2-1 | TRBV29-1 | CSVPGTLSNEQFF | TGCAGCGTTCCGGGGACCCTGAGTAATGAGCAGTTCTTC
NA | TRBJ2-2 | TRBV30 | CAWETRGAEELFF | TGTGCCTGGGAGACCCGGGGAGCAGAGGAGCTGTTTTTT
TRBD1 | TRBJ2-1 | TRBV6-5 | CASSSPGTGVHEQFF | TGTGCCAGCAGTTCCCCCGGGACAGGGGTCCATGAGCAGTTCTTC
NA | TRBJ2-3 | TRBV4-1 | CASSQRQRDTQYF | TGCGCCAGCAGCCAGAGGCAGCGAGATACGCAGTATTTT
NA | TRBJ1-4 | TRBV29-1 | CSITDRMSPNEKLFF | TGCAGCATTACGGACAGAATGTCACCTAATGAAAAACTGTTTTTT
NA | TRBJ1-1 | TRBV3-1 | CASSQDGPLMNTEAFF | TGTGCCAGCAGCCAAGATGGTCCCCTCATGAACACTGAAGCTTTCTTT
TRBD1 | TRBJ1-1 | TRBV7-9 | CASSARTGAGTEAFF | TGTGCCAGCAGCGCTAGGACAGGGGCGGGCACTGAAGCTTTCTTT
TRBD2 | TRBJ2-1 | TRBV3-1 | CASSQELWREGSYNEQFF | TGTGCCAGCAGCCAAGAATTATGGCGGGAGGGCTCCTACAATGAGCAGTTCTTC
NA | TRBJ2-5 | TRBV13 | CASSLAAASGAQYF | TGTGCCAGCAGCTTAGCAGCCGCTTCGGGAGCCCAGTACTTC
NA | TRBJ1-1 | TRBV24-1 | CATSDLRDTEAFF | TGTGCCACCAGTGATTTGAGGGACACTGAAGCTTTCTTT
NA | TRBJ2-1 | TRBV7-6 | CASSFNSINEQFF | TGTGCCAGCAGCTTCAACAGCATCAATGAGCAGTTCTTC
NA | TRBJ2-2 | TRBV5-1 | CASSLNSNTGELFF | TGCGCCAGCAGCCTAAACTCGAACACCGGGGAGCTGTTTTTT
NA | TRBJ2-7 | TRBV9 | CASSDPSRRSEQYF | TGTGCCAGCAGCGACCCGTCACGGCGGTCGGAGCAGTACTTC
NA | TRBJ2-7 | TRBV9 | CASSAQTGFSYEQYF | TGTGCCAGCAGCGCACAGACAGGATTCTCCTACGAGCAGTACTTC